These 15 T cell receptor beta chains came from one sample sequenced in a study of T cell repertoires in cytomegalovirus infection. TCRdb reprocessed the reads with MiXCR, giving one entry per CDR3 protein. This table holds approximately 170,000 distinct CDR3 sequences, 17% found once. The sequenced sample was CD8+ T cells from PBMCs. These receptor sequences come from a human donor in good health (CMV status not recorded). Some clones in this sample may be carry-over from other donors' samples.

The rearrangement links TRBV15 to TRBJ1-5; D is perhaps TRBD1 (6 bases). The germline V gene has CDR1 LNHNV and CDR2 YYDKDF (reference sequence). V lost 7 bases and J lost 1, with 14 bases in between. The CDR3 consists of 15 residues. The DNA of the CDR3 is TGTGCCACCACCCCGACAGGAGGAAGCAATCAGCCCCAGCATTTT. It encodes CATTPTGGSNQPQHF. The full variable domain, with the rest looked up from reference TRBV15 and TRBJ1-5, is DAMVIQNPRYQVTQFGKPVTLSCSQTLNHNVMYWYQQKSSQAPKLLFHYYDKDFNNEADTPDNFQSRRPNTSFCFLDIRSPGLGDTAMYLCATTPTGGSNQPQHFGDGTRLSIL.

The chain combines TRBV6-5 with TRBJ1-5; possible D gene TRBD1, 5 bases. The V gene's germline CDR1 is MNHEY and CDR2 SVGAGI. This CDR3 comprises 14 residues. The ends were cut back, 5 bases at V and 5 bases at J, with 13 bases in the middle. The CDR3 here is CASSPRRGDQPQHF. In DNA, the CDR3 is TGTGCCAGCAGTCCTCGCCGAGGGGATCAGCCCCAGCATTTT.

The rearrangement joins TRBV11-2 to TRBJ2-4; TRBD2 matches 13 bases. The germline V gene has CDR1 SGHAT and CDR2 FQNNGV. After removal of 5 bases from V and 12 bases from J, the junction contained 4 bases not matched to a gene. This CDR3 region has 13 residues. CDR3 sequence (DNA): TGTGCCAGCAGCCTGGGGACTAGCGGGGATCAGTACTTC. It encodes CASSLGTSGDQYF.

The chain joins TRBV12-3 or TRBV12-4 to TRBJ2-5; 8 bases agree with TRBD2. The J segment lost 4 bases and the V segment lost 7 bases, leaving 2 bases of the junction unmatched. The CDR3 loop spans 12 amino acids. As DNA, the CDR3 is TGTGCCAGCACTAGCGGGCCAGAGACCCAGTACTTC. It yields the protein CASTSGPETQYF.

The gene calls are TRBV6-1 and TRBJ2-2; no clear D. Trimming left V 6 bases short and J 2 bases short, with 13 bases between. The CDR3 has 15 amino acids. Germline CDR1 MNHNS, CDR2 SASEGT. The CDR3 here is CASRSRVPNTGELFF. The CDR3 nucleotides read TGTGCCAGCAGATCCCGGGTCCCCAACACCGGGGAGCTGTTTTTT.

This clonotype came up a few times. The CDR3 region has the DNA TGTGCCAGCAGCTGGACAGGCGACACTAGCAATCAGCCCCAGCATTTT. Its protein product is CASSWTGDTSNQPQHF. V usage is TRBV6-2 or TRBV6-3 and J usage is TRBJ1-5; TRBD1 matches at 7 bases. CDR1 is MNHEY and CDR2 is SVGEGT in the germline V gene. The junction had 8 bases not matched to a gene; V was cut back by 6 bases and J by 0 bases. The CDR3 covers 16 residues.

This chain connects TRBV6-6 to TRBJ2-1; 11 nucleotides align to TRBD2. The V segment lost 0 bases and the J segment 8 bases; nucleotides outside the gene matches: 9. CDR1 is MNHNY and CDR2 is SVGAGI in the germline V gene (reference sequence). The CDR3 loop spans 17 amino acids. DNA for the CDR3: TGTGCCAGCAGTTACTCATTTCTAGCGGGGGGATTCGATGAGCAGTTCTTC. It codes for CASSYSFLAGGFDEQFF.

The table lists this clonotype with a few counts. The chain recombines TRBV7-9 with TRBJ2-7, with D perhaps TRBD1 (6 bases). V was clipped by 8 bases and J by 3 bases, with 11 bases between them. The CDR3 has 12 residues. Per germline, CDR1 SEHNR and CDR2 FQNEAQ (reference sequence). CDR3 sequence: CASRDTGYEQYF. DNA of the CDR3: TGTGCCAGCCGGGACACGGGCTACGAGCAGTACTTC.

This chain uses TRBV20-1 with TRBJ1-1, with D possibly being TRBD1 (6 bases). This CDR3 spans 14 amino acids. CDR1 and CDR2 from the germline V gene are DFQATT and SNEGSKA (reference sequence). V lost 1 base, J lost 0 bases, and 9 bases lay in between. CDR3 protein: CSARADSLNTEAFF. CDR3 DNA sequence: TGCAGTGCTAGAGCGGACAGTCTGAACACTGAAGCTTTCTTT.

This clonotype was found many times. This sequence joins TRBV7-8 and TRBJ2-3; possibly TRBD2 for D (5 bases). This CDR3 is built from 11 residues. Per the germline V gene, CDR1 is SGHVS and CDR2 is FQNEAQ. V gave up 4 bases and J gave up 9 bases, with 8 bases separating them. The CDR3 sequence: CASSSEGTQYF. CDR3 nucleotides: TGTGCCAGCAGCTCAGAGGGAACGCAGTATTTT.

The V and J genes are TRBV28 and TRBJ2-5; 11 bases align to TRBD2. The CDR3 sequence is 16 residues long. The V segment lost 4 bases and the J segment 6 bases; nucleotides outside the gene matches: 10. Germline V gene sequence: CDR1 MDHEN, CDR2 SYDVKM. CDR3 coding DNA: TGTGCCAGCAGTTCGGTGACTAGCGGGATTAGGAAGACCCAGTACTTC. This sequence encodes CASSSVTSGIRKTQYF. The whole variable domain, remainder taken from reference TRBV28 and TRBJ2-5, is DVKVTQSSRYLVKRTGEKVFLECVQDMDHENMFWYRQDPGLGLRLIYFSYDVKMKEKGDIPEGYSVSREKKERFSLILESASTNQTSMYLCASSSVTSGIRKTQYFGPGTRLLVL.

The V and J genes are TRBV28 and TRBJ1-1, with unresolved D. Deletions cut 6 bases from V and 1 base from J, with 18 bases between. This CDR3 spans 16 amino acids. Germline CDR1 reads MDHEN; CDR2 reads SYDVKM. The CDR3 DNA reads TGTGCCAGCAGCCTCGCGGTCCTTGGCCAGAACACTGAAGCTTTCTTT. Its translation: CASSLAVLGQNTEAFF.

This chain joins TRBV7-6 and TRBJ2-7; a weak D match, TRBD2 (5 bases). Germline-derived CDR1 and CDR2 are SGHVS and FNYEAQ. V lost 1 base and J 0 bases, leaving 10 bases between the germline ends. This CDR3 comprises 15 residues. The CDR3 protein is CASSLEASFSYEQYF. The CDR3 nucleotides read TGTGCCAGCAGCTTAGAGGCTAGCTTCTCCTACGAGCAGTACTTC.

This clonotype was observed many times. The chain couples TRBV6-2 or TRBV6-3 to TRBJ2-1; 11 nucleotides align to TRBD2. The V gene end was trimmed by 7 bases and the J gene end by 6 bases; junction bases not matched to a gene: 11. The germline V gene has CDR1 MNHEY and CDR2 SVGEGT. There are 16 residues in the CDR3. CDR3 residues: CASTNSGGARGNEQFF. CDR3 DNA: TGTGCCAGCACCAATAGCGGGGGGGCTCGTGGCAATGAGCAGTTCTTC.

This chain joins TRBV7-2 and TRBJ2-7; D may be TRBD1 or TRBD2 (5 bases each). Trimming took 4 bases from V and 1 from J, leaving 11 bases between them. This CDR3 is built from 14 residues. Germline V lookup: CDR1 SGHTA, CDR2 FQGNSA. DNA of the CDR3: TGTGCCAGCAGCTCAAGGGACGGATCCTACGAGCAGTACTTC. Its translation: CASSSRDGSYEQYF.